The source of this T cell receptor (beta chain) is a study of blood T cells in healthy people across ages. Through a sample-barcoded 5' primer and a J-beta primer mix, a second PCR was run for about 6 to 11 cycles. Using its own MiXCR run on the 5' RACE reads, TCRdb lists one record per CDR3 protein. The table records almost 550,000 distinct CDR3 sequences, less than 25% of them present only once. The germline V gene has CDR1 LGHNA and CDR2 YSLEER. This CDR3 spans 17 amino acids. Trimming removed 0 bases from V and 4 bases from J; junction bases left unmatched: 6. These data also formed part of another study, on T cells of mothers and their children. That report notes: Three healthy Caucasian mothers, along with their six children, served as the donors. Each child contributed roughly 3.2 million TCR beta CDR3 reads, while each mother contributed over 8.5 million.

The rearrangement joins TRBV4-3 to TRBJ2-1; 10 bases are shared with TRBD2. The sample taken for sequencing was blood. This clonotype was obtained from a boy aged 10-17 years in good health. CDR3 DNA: TGCGCCAGCAGCCAAGAGGGAAGGACTAGCGGTTACAATGAGCAGTTCTTC. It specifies CASSQEGRTSGYNEQFF.